The T cell receptor (beta chain) described here comes from a study of CD8+CD57+ T cells in acquired aplastic anemia. The wider study: DNA from sorted CD4+ and CD8+ cells averaged about 3.2 ug. Study-wide findings and caveats: Patients and controls shared 25 to 30 CD8+ CDR3 sequences.

CDR3 length: 13 residues. V was trimmed by 6 bases and J by 0 bases, leaving 11 bases between them. In germline, CDR1 is DFQATT, CDR2 SNEGSKA (reference sequence). The authors sequenced patients whose flow cytometry had shown CD8+CD57+ cell expansion. The diagnosis in all patients was severe acquired aplastic anemia. Genomic DNA provided the template from which TCR beta VDJ and CDR3 profiles were obtained. TCRdb fed the reads into MiXCR, producing one record per CDR3 protein. The table lists over 150,000 distinct CDR3 sequences, approximately 48% of them singletons, with roughly 13% in the top ten. In the case of this clonotype: Its specificity is not known.

The gene calls are TRBV20-1 and TRBJ1-1; D unclear. The source material was sorted CD4+, CD8+, or CD8+CD57+ T cells (not recorded which) from PBMCs. This receptor was identified in a human donor with aplastic anemia. The chain's CDR3 is CSAHGDLNTEAFF. The CDR3 nucleotides read TGCAGTGCGCACGGGGATCTGAACACTGAAGCTTTCTTT.